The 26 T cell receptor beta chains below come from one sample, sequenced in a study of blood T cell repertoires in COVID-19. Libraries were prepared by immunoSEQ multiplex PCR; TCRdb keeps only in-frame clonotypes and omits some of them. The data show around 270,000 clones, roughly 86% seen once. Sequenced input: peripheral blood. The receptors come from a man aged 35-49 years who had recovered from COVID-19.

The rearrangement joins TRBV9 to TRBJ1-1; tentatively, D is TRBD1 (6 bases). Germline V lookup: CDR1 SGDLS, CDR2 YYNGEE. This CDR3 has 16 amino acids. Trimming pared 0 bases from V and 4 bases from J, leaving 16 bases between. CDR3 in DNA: TGTGCCAGCAGCGTAGGCGACAGGTCCTCGGGCACTGAAGCTTTCTTT. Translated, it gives CASSVGDRSSGTEAFF.

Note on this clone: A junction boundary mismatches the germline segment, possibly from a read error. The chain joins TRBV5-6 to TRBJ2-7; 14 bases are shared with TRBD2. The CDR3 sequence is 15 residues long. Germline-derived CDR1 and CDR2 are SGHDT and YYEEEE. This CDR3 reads CASSLGLAGVYEQYF. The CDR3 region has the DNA TGTGCCAGCAGTTTGGGACTAGCGGGAGTCTACGAGCAGTACTTC. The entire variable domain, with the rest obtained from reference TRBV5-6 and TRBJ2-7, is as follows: DAGVTQSPTHLIKTRGQQVTLRCSPKSGHDTVSWYQQALGQGPQFIFQYYEEEERQRGNFPDRFSGHQFPNYSSELNVNALLLGDSALYLCASSLGLAGVYEQYFGPGTRLTVT.

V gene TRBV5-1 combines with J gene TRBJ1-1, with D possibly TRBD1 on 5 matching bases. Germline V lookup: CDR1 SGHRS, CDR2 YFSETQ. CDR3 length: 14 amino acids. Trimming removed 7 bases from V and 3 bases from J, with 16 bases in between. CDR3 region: CASRTKGFYTEAFF. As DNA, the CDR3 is TGCGCCAGCCGAACGAAGGGGTTTTACACTGAAGCTTTCTTT.

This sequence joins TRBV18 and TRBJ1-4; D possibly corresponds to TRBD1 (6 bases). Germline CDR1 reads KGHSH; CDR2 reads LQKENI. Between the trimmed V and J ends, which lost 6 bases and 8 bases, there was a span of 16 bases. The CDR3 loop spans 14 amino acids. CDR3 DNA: TGTGCCAGCTCGGGGGGGCAACCTGGAGAAAAACTGTTTTTT. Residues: CASSGGQPGEKLFF.

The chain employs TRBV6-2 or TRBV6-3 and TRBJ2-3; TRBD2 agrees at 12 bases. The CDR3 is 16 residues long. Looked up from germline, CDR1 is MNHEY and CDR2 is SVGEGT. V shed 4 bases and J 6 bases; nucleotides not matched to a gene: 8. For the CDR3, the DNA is TGTGCCAGCAGTTTCCTGACTAGCGGGGGTAAGGATACGCAGTATTTT. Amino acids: CASSFLTSGGKDTQYF.

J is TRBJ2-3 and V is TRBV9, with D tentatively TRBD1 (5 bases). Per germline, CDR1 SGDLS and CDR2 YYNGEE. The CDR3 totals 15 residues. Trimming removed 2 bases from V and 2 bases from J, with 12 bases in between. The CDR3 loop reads CASSVGALATDTQYF. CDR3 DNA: TGTGCCAGCAGCGTTGGGGCGCTGGCCACAGATACGCAGTATTTT.

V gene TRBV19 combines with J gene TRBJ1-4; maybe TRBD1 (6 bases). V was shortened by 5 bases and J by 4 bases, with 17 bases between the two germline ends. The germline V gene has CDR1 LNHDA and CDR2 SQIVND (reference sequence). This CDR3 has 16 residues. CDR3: CASSPRGGSVNEKLFF. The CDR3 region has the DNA TGTGCCAGTAGTCCCCGGGGGGGCTCTGTTAATGAAAAACTGTTTTTT.

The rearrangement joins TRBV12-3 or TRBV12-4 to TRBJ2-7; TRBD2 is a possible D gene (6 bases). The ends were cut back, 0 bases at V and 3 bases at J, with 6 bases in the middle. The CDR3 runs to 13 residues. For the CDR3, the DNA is TGTGCCAGCAGTTTAGCGGGGGGCTACGAGCAGTACTTC. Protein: CASSLAGGYEQYF.

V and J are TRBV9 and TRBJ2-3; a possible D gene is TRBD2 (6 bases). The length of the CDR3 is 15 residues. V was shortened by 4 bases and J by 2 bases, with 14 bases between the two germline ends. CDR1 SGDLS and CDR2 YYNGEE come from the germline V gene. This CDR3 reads CASSLAAGITDTQYF. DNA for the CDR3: TGTGCCAGCAGCCTCGCTGCGGGAATCACAGATACGCAGTATTTT.

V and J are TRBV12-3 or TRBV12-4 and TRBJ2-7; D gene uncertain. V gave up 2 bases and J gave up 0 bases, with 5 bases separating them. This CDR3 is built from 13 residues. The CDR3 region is CASSLHSSYEQYF. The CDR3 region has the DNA TGTGCCAGCAGTTTACACAGCTCCTACGAGCAGTACTTC.

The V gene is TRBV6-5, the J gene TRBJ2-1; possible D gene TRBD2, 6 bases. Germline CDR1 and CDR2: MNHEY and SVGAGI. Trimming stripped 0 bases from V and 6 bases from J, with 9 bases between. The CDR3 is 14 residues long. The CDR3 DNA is TGTGCCAGCAGTTACTCCCCCGGGGGCAATGAGCAGTTCTTC. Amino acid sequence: CASSYSPGGNEQFF.

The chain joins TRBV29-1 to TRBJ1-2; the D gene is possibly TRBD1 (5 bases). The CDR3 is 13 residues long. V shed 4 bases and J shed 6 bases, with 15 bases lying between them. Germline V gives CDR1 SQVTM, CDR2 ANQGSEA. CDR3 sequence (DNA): TGCAGCGTTGGGGGCGGTCGGGTCGATGGCTACACCTTC. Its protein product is CSVGGGRVDGYTF.

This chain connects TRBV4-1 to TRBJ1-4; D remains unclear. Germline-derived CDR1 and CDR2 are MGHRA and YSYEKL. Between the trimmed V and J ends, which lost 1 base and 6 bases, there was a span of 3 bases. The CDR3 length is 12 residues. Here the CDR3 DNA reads TGCGCCAGCAGCCAAGTCGATGAAAAACTGTTTTTT. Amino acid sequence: CASSQVDEKLFF.

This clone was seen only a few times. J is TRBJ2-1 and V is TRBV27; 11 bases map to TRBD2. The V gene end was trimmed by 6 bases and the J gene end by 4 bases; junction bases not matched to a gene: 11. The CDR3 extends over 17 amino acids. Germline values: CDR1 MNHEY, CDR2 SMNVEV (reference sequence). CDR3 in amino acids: CASSPLAGGSSYNEQFF. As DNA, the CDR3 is TGTGCCAGCAGCCCCTTAGCGGGAGGGTCGTCGTACAATGAGCAGTTCTTC.

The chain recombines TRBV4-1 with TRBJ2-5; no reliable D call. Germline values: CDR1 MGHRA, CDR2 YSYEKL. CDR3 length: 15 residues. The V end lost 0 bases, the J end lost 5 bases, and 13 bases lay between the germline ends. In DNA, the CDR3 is TGCGCCAGCAGCCAAGATCAGTTAGCCCGGGAGACCCAGTACTTC. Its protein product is CASSQDQLARETQYF.

The CDR3 reads CASSTLDTGTGTLEGGYTF. Here the CDR3 DNA reads TGTGCCAGCAGCACCCTCGACACCGGGACAGGGACCCTTGAGGGGGGCTACACCTTC. The chain joins TRBV21-1 to TRBJ1-2; the tabulated D call, TRBD1, remains unverified against the DNA. TRBV21-1 is marked as a pseudogene. CDR3 length: 19 residues.

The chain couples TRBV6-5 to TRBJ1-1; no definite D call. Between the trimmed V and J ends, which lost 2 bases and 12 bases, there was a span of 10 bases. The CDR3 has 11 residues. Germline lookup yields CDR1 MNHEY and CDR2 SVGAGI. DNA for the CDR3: TGTGCCAGCAGTTACGGCCTAGAAACTTTCTTT. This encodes CASSYGLETFF.

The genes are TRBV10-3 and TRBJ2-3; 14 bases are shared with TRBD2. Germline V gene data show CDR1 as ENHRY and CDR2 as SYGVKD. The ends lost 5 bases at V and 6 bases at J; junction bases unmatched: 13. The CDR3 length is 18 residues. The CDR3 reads CAISRQGGLAGVWDTQYF. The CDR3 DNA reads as TGTGCCATCAGTCGACAAGGGGGACTAGCGGGGGTTTGGGATACGCAGTATTTT.

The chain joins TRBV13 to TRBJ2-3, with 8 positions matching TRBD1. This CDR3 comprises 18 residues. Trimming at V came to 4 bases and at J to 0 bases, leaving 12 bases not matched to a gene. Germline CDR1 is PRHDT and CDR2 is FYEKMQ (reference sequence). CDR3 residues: CASSSSGGQGGSTDTQYF. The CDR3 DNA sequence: TGTGCCAGCAGCTCCTCCGGAGGACAGGGTGGTAGCACAGATACGCAGTATTTT.

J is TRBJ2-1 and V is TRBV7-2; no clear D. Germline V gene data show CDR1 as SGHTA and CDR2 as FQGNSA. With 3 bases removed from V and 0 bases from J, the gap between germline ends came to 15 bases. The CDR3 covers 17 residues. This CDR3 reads CASSFVPSADSYNEQFF. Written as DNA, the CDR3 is TGTGCCAGCAGCTTCGTTCCGAGCGCCGACTCCTACAATGAGCAGTTCTTC.

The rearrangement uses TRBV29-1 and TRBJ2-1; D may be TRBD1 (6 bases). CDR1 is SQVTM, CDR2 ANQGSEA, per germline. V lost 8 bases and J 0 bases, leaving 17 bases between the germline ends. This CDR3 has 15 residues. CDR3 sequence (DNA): TGCAGCTTATCCCCGGACAGCAACTCCTACAATGAGCAGTTCTTC. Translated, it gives CSLSPDSNSYNEQFF.

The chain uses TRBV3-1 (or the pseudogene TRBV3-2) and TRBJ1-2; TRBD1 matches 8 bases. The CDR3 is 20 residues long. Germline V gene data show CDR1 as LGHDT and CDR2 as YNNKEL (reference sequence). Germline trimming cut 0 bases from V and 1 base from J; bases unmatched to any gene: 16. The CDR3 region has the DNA TGTGCCAGCAGCCAAGATTATTCGGACAGGGTGAGACAGGTTAACTATGGCTACACCTTC. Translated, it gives CASSQDYSDRVRQVNYGYTF.

The CDR3, as DNA: TGTGCCAGCTCACCACTGCAGGGGACAGCAACTAATGAAAAACTGTTTTTT. The encoded protein is CASSPLQGTATNEKLFF. V usage is TRBV18 and J usage is TRBJ1-4; 7 nucleotides match TRBD1. The germline V gene has CDR1 KGHSH and CDR2 LQKENI. J lost 0 bases, V lost 1 base, and 5 bases had no gene match. This CDR3 comprises 17 residues. Full variable domain (outside the CDR3, taken from reference TRBV18 and TRBJ1-4): NAGVMQNPRHLVRRRGQEARLRCSPMKGHSHVYWYRQLPEEGLKFMVYLQKENIIDESGMPKERFSAEFPKEGPSILRIQQVVRGDSAAYFCASSPLQGTATNEKLFFGSGTQLSVL.

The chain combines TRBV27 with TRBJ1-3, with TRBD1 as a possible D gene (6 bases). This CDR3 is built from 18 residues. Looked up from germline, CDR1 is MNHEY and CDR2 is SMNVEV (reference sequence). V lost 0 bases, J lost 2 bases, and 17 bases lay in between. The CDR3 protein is CASSLSWPGVFTGNTIYF. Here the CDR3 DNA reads TGTGCCAGCAGTTTATCGTGGCCAGGGGTATTTACTGGAAACACCATATATTTT.

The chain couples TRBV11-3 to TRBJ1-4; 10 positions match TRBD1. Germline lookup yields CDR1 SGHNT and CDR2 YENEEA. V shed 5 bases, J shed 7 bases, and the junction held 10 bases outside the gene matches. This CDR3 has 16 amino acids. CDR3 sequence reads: CASSTRQGARCEKLFF. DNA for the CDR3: TGTGCCAGCAGCACCCGACAGGGGGCAAGGTGTGAAAAACTGTTTTTT.

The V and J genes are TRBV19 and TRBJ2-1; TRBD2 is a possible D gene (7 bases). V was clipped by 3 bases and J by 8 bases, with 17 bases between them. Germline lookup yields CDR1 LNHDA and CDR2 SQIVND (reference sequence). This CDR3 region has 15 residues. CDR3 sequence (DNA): TGTGCCAGTAGTATTGGGGGCGGGAGTCCCGATGAGCAGTTCTTC. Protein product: CASSIGGGSPDEQFF.